This T cell receptor beta chain was captured in a study of neurological immune-mediated disorders. PBMCs stored at -80 C, numbering 2 million, were the origin of the unsorted libraries. Whenever a sequencing run was performed, it yielded over 200 million TCR-beta sequences from 15-18 subjects. In TCRdb, the 5' RACE reads were re-called with MiXCR into one record per CDR3 protein. The sample has 50,000 to 80,000 distinct CDR3 sequences, roughly 4.8% seen once. Germline lookup yields CDR1 MDHEN and CDR2 SYDVKM. The CDR3 loop spans 14 amino acids. V shed 6 bases, J shed 8 bases, and the junction held 8 bases outside the gene matches. This clonotype appeared many times.

This chain connects TRBV28 to TRBJ2-1, with 9 bases identical to TRBD2. Input material: PBMCs. This sequence was found in a man aged 25-40 years with multiple sclerosis. CDR3 loop: CASRAGGPNDEQFF. In DNA, the CDR3 is TGTGCCAGCAGGGCGGGGGGGCCTAACGATGAGCAGTTCTTC.